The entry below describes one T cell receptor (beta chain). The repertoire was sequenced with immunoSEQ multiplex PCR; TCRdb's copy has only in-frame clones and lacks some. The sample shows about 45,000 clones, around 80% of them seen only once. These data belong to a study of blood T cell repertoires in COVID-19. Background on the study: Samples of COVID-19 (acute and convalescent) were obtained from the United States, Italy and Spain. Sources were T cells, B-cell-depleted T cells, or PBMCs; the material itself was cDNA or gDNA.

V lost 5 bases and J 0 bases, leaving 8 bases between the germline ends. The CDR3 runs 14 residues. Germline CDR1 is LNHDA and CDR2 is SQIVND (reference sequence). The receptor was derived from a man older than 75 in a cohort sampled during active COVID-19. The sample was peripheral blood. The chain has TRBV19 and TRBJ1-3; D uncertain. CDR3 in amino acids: CASSPIDSGNTIYF. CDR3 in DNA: TGTGCCAGTAGTCCCATAGACTCTGGAAACACCATATATTTT.